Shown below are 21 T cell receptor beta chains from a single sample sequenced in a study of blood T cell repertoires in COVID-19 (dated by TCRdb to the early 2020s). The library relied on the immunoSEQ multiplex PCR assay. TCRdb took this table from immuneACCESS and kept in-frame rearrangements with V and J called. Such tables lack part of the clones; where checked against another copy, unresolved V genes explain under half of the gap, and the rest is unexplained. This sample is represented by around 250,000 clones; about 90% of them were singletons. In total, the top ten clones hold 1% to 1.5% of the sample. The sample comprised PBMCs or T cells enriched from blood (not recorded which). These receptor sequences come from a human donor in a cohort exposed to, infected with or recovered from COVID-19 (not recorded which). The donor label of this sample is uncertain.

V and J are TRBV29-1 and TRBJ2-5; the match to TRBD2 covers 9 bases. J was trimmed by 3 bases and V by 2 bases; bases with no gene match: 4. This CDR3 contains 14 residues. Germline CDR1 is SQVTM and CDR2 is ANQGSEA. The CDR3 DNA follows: TGCAGCGTTGAAATCGCGGGGGGGGAAGAGACCCAGTACTTC. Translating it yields CSVEIAGGEETQYF.

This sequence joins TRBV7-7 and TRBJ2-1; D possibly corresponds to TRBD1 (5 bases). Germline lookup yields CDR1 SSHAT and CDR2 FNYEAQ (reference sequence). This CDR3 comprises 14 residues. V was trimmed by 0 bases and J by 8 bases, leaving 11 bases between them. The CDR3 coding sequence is TGTGCCAGCAGCTTAGCGGGGCCTTTCGATGAGCAGTTCTTC. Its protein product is CASSLAGPFDEQFF.

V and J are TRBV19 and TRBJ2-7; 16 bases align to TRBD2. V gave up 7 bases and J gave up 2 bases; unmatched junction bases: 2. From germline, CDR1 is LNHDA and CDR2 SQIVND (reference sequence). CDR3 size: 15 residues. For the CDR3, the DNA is TGTGCCAGTATGGGGACTAGCGGGGGGGCCTACGAGCAGTACTTC. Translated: CASMGTSGGAYEQYF.

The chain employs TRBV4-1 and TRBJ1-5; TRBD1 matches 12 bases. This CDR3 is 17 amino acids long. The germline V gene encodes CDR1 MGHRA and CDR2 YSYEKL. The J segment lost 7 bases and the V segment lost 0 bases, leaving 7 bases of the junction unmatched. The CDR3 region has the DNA TGCGCCAGCAGCCAAGAACCCGGGACAGGGGGCGAACAGCCCCAGCATTTT. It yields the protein CASSQEPGTGGEQPQHF.

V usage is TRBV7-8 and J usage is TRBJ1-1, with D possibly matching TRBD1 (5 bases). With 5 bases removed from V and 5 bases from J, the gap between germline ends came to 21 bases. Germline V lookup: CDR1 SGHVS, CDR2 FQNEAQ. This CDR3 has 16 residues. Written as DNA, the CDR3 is TGTGCCAGCAGCCGAGGTTCCCAGGGCGGTTGGACTGAAGCTTTCTTT. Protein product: CASSRGSQGGWTEAFF.

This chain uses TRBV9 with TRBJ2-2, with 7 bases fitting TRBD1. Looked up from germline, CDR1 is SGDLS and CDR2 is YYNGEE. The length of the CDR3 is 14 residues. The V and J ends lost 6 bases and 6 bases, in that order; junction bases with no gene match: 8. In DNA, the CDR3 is TGTGCCAGCACCTTGGGGCAGGGGGCCGGGGAGCTGTTTTTT. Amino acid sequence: CASTLGQGAGELFF. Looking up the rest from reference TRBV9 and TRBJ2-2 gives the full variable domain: DSGVTQTPKHLITATGQRVTLRCSPRSGDLSVYWYQQSLDQGLQFLIQYYNGEERAKGNILERFSAQQFPDLHSELNLSSLELGDSALYFCASTLGQGAGELFFGEGSRLTVL.

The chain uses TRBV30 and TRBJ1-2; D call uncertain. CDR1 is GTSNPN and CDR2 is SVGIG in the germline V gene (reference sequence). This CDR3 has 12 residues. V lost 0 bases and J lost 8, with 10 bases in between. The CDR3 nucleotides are TGTGCCTGGAGTGTAGGCTTCGGGGGCTACACCTTC. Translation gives CAWSVGFGGYTF.

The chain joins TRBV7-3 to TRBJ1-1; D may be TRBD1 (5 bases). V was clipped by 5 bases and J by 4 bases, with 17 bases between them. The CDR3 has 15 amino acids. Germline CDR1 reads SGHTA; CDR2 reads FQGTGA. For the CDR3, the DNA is TGTGCCAGCAGCCCACAGGCCCTCGGGCGCACTGAAGCTTTCTTT. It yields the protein CASSPQALGRTEAFF.

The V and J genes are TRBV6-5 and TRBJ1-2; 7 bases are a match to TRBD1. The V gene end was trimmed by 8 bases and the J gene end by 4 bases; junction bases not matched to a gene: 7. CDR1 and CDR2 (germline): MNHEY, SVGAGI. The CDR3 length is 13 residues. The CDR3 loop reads CASERGRVYGYTF. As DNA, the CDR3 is TGTGCCAGCGAGAGGGGGCGCGTCTATGGCTACACCTTC.

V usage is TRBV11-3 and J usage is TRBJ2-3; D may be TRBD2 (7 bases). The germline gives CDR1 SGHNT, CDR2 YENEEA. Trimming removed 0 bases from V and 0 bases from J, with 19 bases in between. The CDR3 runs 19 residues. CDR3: CASSLDGGGWRFSTDTQYF. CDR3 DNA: TGTGCCAGCAGCTTAGATGGGGGGGGCTGGAGATTCAGCACAGATACGCAGTATTTT.

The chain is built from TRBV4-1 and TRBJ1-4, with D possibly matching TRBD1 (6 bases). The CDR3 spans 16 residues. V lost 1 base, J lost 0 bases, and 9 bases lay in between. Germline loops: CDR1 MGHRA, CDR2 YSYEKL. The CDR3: CASSQGQVATNEKLFF. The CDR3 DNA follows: TGCGCCAGCAGCCAAGGACAGGTTGCAACTAATGAAAAACTGTTTTTT.

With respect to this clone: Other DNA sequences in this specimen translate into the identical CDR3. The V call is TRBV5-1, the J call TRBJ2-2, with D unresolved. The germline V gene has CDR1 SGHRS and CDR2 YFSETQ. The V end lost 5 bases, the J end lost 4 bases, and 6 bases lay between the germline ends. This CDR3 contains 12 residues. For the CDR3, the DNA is TGCGCCAGCAGTTGGAGCACCGGGGAGCTGTTTTTT. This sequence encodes CASSWSTGELFF.

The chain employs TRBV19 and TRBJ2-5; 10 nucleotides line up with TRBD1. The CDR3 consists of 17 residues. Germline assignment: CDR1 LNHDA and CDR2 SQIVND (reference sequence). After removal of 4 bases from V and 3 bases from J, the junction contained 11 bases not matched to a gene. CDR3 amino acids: CASSTEGDRGSEETQYF. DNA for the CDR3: TGTGCCAGTAGTACCGAAGGGGACAGGGGTAGTGAAGAGACCCAGTACTTC. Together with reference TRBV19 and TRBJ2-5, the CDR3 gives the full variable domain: DGGITQSPKYLFRKEGQNVTLSCEQNLNHDAMYWYRQDPGQGLRLIYYSQIVNDFQKGDIAEGYSVSREKKESFPLTVTSAQKNPTAFYLCASSTEGDRGSEETQYFGPGTRLLVL.

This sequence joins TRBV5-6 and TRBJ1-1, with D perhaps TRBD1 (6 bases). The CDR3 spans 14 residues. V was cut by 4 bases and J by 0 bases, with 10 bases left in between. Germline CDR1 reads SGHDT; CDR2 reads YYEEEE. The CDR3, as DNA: TGTGCCAGCAGCCCCCAGGGGCTGAACACTGAAGCTTTCTTT. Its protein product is CASSPQGLNTEAFF.

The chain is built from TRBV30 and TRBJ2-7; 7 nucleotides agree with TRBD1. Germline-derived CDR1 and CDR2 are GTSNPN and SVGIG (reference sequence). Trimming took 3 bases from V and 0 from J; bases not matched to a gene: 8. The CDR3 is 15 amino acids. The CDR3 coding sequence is TGTGCCTGGAGGACCCTCGCAGGGGGCTCCTACGAGCAGTACTTC. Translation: CAWRTLAGGSYEQYF.

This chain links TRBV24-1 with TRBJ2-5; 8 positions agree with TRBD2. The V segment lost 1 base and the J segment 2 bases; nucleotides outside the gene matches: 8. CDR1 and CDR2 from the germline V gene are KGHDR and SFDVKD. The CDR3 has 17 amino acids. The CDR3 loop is CATSDFRTGGGQETQYF. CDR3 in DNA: TGTGCCACCAGTGATTTCCGAACCGGGGGGGGTCAAGAGACCCAGTACTTC.

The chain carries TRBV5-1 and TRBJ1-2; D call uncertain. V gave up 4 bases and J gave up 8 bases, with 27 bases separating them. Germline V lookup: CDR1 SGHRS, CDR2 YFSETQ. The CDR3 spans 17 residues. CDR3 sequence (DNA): TGCGCCAGCAGCCTGGCCGAGGCTGGGTTTCAGCTATCGGGCTACACCTTC. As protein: CASSLAEAGFQLSGYTF.

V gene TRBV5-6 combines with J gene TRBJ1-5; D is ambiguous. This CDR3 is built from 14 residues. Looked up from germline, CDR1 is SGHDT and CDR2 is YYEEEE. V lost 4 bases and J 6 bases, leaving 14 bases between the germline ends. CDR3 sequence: CASSLRGIGQPQHF. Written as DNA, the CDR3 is TGTGCCAGCAGCCTCCGAGGCATAGGTCAGCCCCAGCATTTT.

The CDR3 DNA is TGTGCCTGGAAGATCCAGGGGAACACTGAAGCTTTCTTT. It encodes CAWKIQGNTEAFF. V usage is TRBV30 and J usage is TRBJ1-1, with D maybe TRBD1 (5 bases). The CDR3 extends over 13 amino acids. Germline CDR1 and CDR2: GTSNPN and SVGIG (reference sequence). V was cut by 4 bases and J by 1 base, with 10 bases left in between.

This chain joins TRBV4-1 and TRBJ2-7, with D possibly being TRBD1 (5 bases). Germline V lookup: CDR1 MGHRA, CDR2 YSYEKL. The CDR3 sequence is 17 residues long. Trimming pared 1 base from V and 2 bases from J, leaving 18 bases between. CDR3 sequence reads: CASSQAPRQPTTYEQYF. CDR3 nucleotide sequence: TGCGCCAGCAGCCAAGCTCCGAGACAGCCTACGACCTACGAGCAGTACTTC.

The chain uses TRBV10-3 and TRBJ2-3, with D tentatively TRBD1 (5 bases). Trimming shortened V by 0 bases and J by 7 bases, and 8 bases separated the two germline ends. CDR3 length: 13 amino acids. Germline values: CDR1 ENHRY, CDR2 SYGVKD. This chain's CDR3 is CAISESRGNTQYF. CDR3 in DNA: TGTGCCATCAGTGAGTCAAGGGGAAATACGCAGTATTTT.